This passage covers 11 T cell receptor beta chains from one sample sequenced in a study of beta chain features in type 1 diabetes. The whole isolated RNA underwent reverse transcription, so sequencing captured expressed TCRB transcripts. Libraries were prepared by immunoSEQ multiplex PCR; TCRdb keeps only in-frame clonotypes and omits some of them. The table records 130,000 to 150,000 clones, 40% to 55% of them present only once. What was sequenced was Tregs from blood. All receptors derive from a man in his late teens or twenties in good health.

This clone occurred a few times. The V call is TRBV25-1, the J call TRBJ2-7, with D tentatively TRBD1 (6 bases). Trimming stripped 4 bases from V and 5 bases from J, with 15 bases between. The CDR3 covers 14 residues. Germline V gene lookup returns CDR1 MGHDK and CDR2 SYGVNS. The CDR3 DNA reads TGTGCCAGCAGTGTACAGGGCCGAGGGCACGAGCAGTACTTC. This codes for CASSVQGRGHEQYF.

V is TRBV29-1 and J is TRBJ1-1; D is unresolved. This CDR3 has 13 amino acids. Germline V lookup: CDR1 SQVTM, CDR2 ANQGSEA. V dropped 4 bases and J dropped 1 base, with 10 bases sitting between them. This CDR3 is CSVGRPGNTEAFF. The CDR3 DNA reads as TGCAGCGTTGGACGACCAGGGAACACTGAAGCTTTCTTT.

Regarding this clone: Other DNA sequences from this sample encode an identical CDR3 as well. This chain uses TRBV5-1 with TRBJ2-6; no definite D call. Germline V CDR1 and CDR2: SGHRS, YFSETQ. The CDR3 spans 14 residues. Trimming cost V 3 bases and J 0 bases, with 4 bases left between them. CDR3 bases: TGCGCCAGCAGCTCTGTCTCTGGGGCCAACGTCCTGACTTTC. Its protein product is CASSSVSGANVLTF.

V is TRBV18 and J is TRBJ1-1, with TRBD1 as a possible D gene (5 bases). Looked up from germline, CDR1 is KGHSH and CDR2 is LQKENI. Trimming shortened V by 3 bases and J by 1 base, and 6 bases separated the two germline ends. This CDR3 contains 13 residues. The CDR3 here is CASSPGPNTEAFF. The CDR3 DNA reads as TGTGCCAGCTCACCGGGGCCGAACACTGAAGCTTTCTTT.

This clone was picked up one time. CDR3 sequence reads: CASRPADRGRGSYEQYF. The CDR3 DNA reads TGTGCCAGTAGGCCCGCGGACAGGGGACGGGGGTCCTACGAGCAGTACTTC. The chain links TRBV19 to TRBJ2-7; 9 nucleotides match TRBD1. Unmatched junction bases numbered 13, after V lost 6 bases and J lost 1 base. Germline loops: CDR1 LNHDA, CDR2 SQIVND (reference sequence). This CDR3 spans 17 amino acids.

For the CDR3, the DNA is TGCAGCGTTGAAGGAGTAGACAGGGCAGTACCAGATACGCAGTATTTT. This encodes CSVEGVDRAVPDTQYF. The chain couples TRBV29-1 to TRBJ2-3, with 7 bases lining up with TRBD1. Germline V CDR1 and CDR2: SQVTM, ANQGSEA. This CDR3 has 16 amino acids. V dropped 1 base and J dropped 4; count of bases not matched to a gene: 11.

The chain joins TRBV7-9 to TRBJ2-7; 13 nucleotides match TRBD2. The germline CDR1 and CDR2 sequences are SEHNR and FQNEAQ (reference sequence). J was trimmed by 2 bases and V by 4 bases; bases with no gene match: 5. CDR3 length: 16 residues. CDR3 loop: CASSSGTSGMAYEQYF. In DNA form, the CDR3 reads TGTGCCAGCAGCTCAGGGACTAGCGGGATGGCCTACGAGCAGTACTTC. Together with reference TRBV7-9 and TRBJ2-7, the CDR3 gives the full variable domain: DTGVSQNPRHKITKRGQNVTFRCDPISEHNRLYWYRQTLGQGPEFLTYFQNEAQLEKSRLLSDRFSAERPKGSFSTLEIQRTEQGDSAMYLCASSSGTSGMAYEQYFGPGTRLTVT.

The rearrangement links TRBV10-3 to TRBJ2-7; 7 bases match TRBD1. The V and J ends lost 5 bases and 5 bases, in that order; junction bases with no gene match: 6. This CDR3 has 13 residues. Germline V gives CDR1 ENHRY, CDR2 SYGVKD. The CDR3 here is CAISFSTGHEQYF. The CDR3 DNA follows: TGTGCCATCAGTTTCTCGACAGGGCACGAGCAGTACTTC.

V and J are TRBV27 and TRBJ2-2; D gene ambiguous. Germline V CDR1 and CDR2: MNHEY, SMNVEV (reference sequence). V was shortened by 4 bases and J by 5 bases, with 11 bases between the two germline ends. This CDR3 is built from 14 residues. CDR3 protein: CASSSLRSTGELFF. Here the CDR3 DNA reads TGTGCCAGCAGTTCCTTACGCAGTACCGGGGAGCTGTTTTTT.

This chain connects TRBV5-6 to TRBJ2-7, with TRBD2 matching over 13 bases. With V trimmed by 1 base and J by 5 bases, 6 bases remained unmatched. The germline V gene has CDR1 SGHDT and CDR2 YYEEEE. The CDR3 extends over 16 amino acids. The CDR3 region has the DNA TGTGCCAGCAGCTTGACTAGCGGGGGGGCTTACGACGAGCAGTACTTC. Protein product: CASSLTSGGAYDEQYF.

The V and J genes are TRBV2 and TRBJ1-2, with TRBD1 matching 7 bases. The CDR3 runs to 14 residues. CDR1 is SNHLY, CDR2 FYNNEI, per germline. Germline trimming cut 8 bases from V and 0 bases from J; bases unmatched to any gene: 6. DNA for the CDR3: TGTGCCAGCGGGGGACAGAGAGCTAACTATGGCTACACCTTC. Its translation: CASGGQRANYGYTF.